The source of this T cell receptor (beta chain) is a study of pediatric ulcerative colitis (dated by TCRdb to about 2019). About the study as a whole: Of the ulcerative colitis patients, about 7 had pancolitis and two had left-sided colitis, and histology in every patient was consistent with ulcerative colitis. Using the Pediatric Ulcerative Colitis Activity Index, a couple of patients were classed as having mild disease, several as having moderate disease and three as having acute severe colitis. About nine newly diagnosed, treatment-naive pediatric ulcerative colitis patients and four non-IBD control children each provided paired blood and rectal samples.

During colonoscopy, one to two rectal pinch biopsies were obtained for research purposes. Before the diagnostic colonoscopy, none of the ulcerative colitis patients had been given immunosuppressive medication. Rectal biopsies were digested with proteinase K before DNA isolation. The Wizard kit (Promega) was used to extract genomic DNA from blood and intestinal samples. Of note for this clone: It has no known antigen specificity. Per-nucleotide qualities are absent, and no much larger clonotype sits a single base away.

Rearranged CDR3 beta regions were amplified from genomic DNA with multiplex V and J primers using the immunoSEQ TRB Survey service. Survey-level sequencing depth of up to 500,000 reads per sample was used to keep depth equal across samples. The libraries were purified and pooled, then sequenced using Illumina technology. The study's processing was this. Productive clonality, sample overlap, pairwise scatters, CDR3 beta length, V/D/J gene usage and productiveness were assessed with immunoSEQ online tools. Alongside Shannon and Simpson indices, calculated diversity was computed as the number of unique rearrangements divided by total templates, multiplied by 100. Principal component analysis used the R prcomp function and ggbiplot package on Z-score normalized data. Morisita's index was used to quantify the clonal overlap between blood and rectum within each subject. The immuneACCESS repertoire file appears here via TCRdb, limited to in-frame rearrangements. These files lack a portion of the clones; in checked studies, under half of the deficit traces to unresolved V genes, and the cause of the others is not known. For V, J and clone size, that table is used; D and trimming come from the DNA. The sample table shows roughly 45,000 clones, and 60% to 85% are seen once. The top ten clones comprise under 4% of the sample.

Overall study results and their limits: Two rectal CDR3 clonotypes were detected in all ulcerative colitis patients and were not detected in any of the controls. Features of the rectal repertoire distinguished controls, mild-moderate colitis patients and acute severe colitis patients, and in acute severe colitis rectal diversity was lower because of clonal expansions. Repertoires were derived from total lymphocyte DNA, so rare subsets such as regulatory T cells may have patterns not reflected. With only a handful of individuals, the healthy control group was small. Compared with controls, ulcerative colitis patients showed significantly higher autologous blood-rectal clonal overlap, a finding that suggests increased T cell trafficking to inflamed tissue. For technical reasons, the blood samples of a couple of patients yielded substantially fewer templates, so those samples were excluded from the blood-rectal overlap analysis. Blood-derived T cells may have been included in the rectal pinch biopsies, particularly in patients with overt colitis.

Via the germline V gene, CDR1 is SGHDT and CDR2 YYEEEE. The CDR3 starts with the cysteine, ends with the phenylalanine, and has 14 residues. Just the 42-base CDR3 DNA is kept, in frame starting at base 1. V loses 0 bases of germline sequence and J loses 1 base, and the interval between the two ends is 7 bases. The chain links TRBV5-6 with TRBJ2-5, and possibly TRBD2, on 5 matching bases. Material for sequencing was gut tissue. The receptor's source is a girl aged 10-17 years with moderate ulcerative colitis. The nucleotide sequence reads as follows: TGTGCCAGCAGCTTGGCCAGCGGCCAAGAGACCCAGTACTTC. The translation is CASSLASGQETQYF.